Sequencing of this T cell receptor (beta chain) was carried out in a study of T cells in tumors after PD-1 blockade. About the research overall: Daily vismodegib 150 mg continued in a subset of anti-PD-1-treated patients.

Profiled with immunoSEQ multiplex PCR; TCRdb holds only in-frame clones, not every one. The table shows 45,000 to 60,000 clones, with approximately 79% occurring only once. CDR1 is MGHRA and CDR2 is YSYEKL in the germline V gene. V was cut by 1 base and J by 5 bases, with 10 bases left in between. The CDR3 contains 14 residues. This receptor was identified in a human donor with advanced basal cell or squamous cell carcinoma (not recorded which). This chain connects TRBV4-1 to TRBJ2-3; unclear D gene. The source was PBMCs, collected before anti-PD-1 therapy. CDR3 DNA: TGCGCCAGCAGCCAAGGTCCCTCGGGAGATACGCAGTATTTT. As protein: CASSQGPSGDTQYF.